The 23 T cell receptor beta chains listed next were all sequenced from one sample in a study of beta chain features in type 1 diabetes. Expressed TCRB transcripts were sequenced because the entire RNA isolate underwent reverse transcription. Some clones are missing from TCRdb's copy, which holds only in-frame ones; the method was immunoSEQ multiplex PCR. The table shows approximately 170,000 clones, with approximately 9.9% occurring only once. The sample taken for sequencing was central memory CD4+ T cells from blood. Receptor source: a woman between 18 and 30 years old in good health.

The rearrangement uses TRBV18 and TRBJ2-7; 12 bases map to TRBD2. CDR1 and CDR2 (germline): KGHSH, LQKENI. J was trimmed by 0 bases and V by 1 base; bases with no gene match: 1. This CDR3 has 16 amino acids. Here the CDR3 reads CASSPLTSGGSYEQYF. Here the CDR3 DNA reads TGTGCCAGCTCACCACTGACTAGCGGGGGCTCCTACGAGCAGTACTTC.

The chain employs TRBV4-2 and TRBJ1-1; TRBD1 agrees at 8 bases. There are 14 residues in the CDR3. Germline V gene lookup returns CDR1 LGHNA and CDR2 YNFKEQ. The ends lost 7 bases at V and 2 bases at J; junction bases unmatched: 6. The CDR3 here is CASTMTGVNTEAFF. The CDR3 nucleotides are TGTGCCAGCACCATGACAGGGGTCAACACTGAAGCTTTCTTT.

The V and J genes are TRBV5-1 and TRBJ2-7; 9 nucleotides align to TRBD1. CDR3 length: 15 amino acids. The J segment lost 5 bases and the V segment lost 3 bases, leaving 9 bases of the junction unmatched. Germline-derived CDR1 and CDR2 are SGHRS and YFSETQ. Here the CDR3 DNA reads TGCGCCAGCAGCTCTCCGGGACAGGGAGGCAACGAGCAGTACTTC. It specifies CASSSPGQGGNEQYF.

This clone has only a few counts. V gene TRBV19 combines with J gene TRBJ1-2; D gene unclear. The CDR3 loop spans 14 amino acids. Germline V gene data show CDR1 as LNHDA and CDR2 as SQIVND (reference sequence). Trimming cost V 3 bases and J 5 bases, with 13 bases left between them. CDR3: CASSIGRLFYGYTF. The CDR3 nucleotides read TGTGCCAGTAGTATTGGCAGGCTATTTTATGGCTACACCTTC.

In its sample, this clone was seen a few times. The chain links TRBV30 to TRBJ1-1; D possibly corresponds to TRBD1 (5 bases). Germline-derived CDR1 and CDR2 are GTSNPN and SVGIG (reference sequence). The V and J ends lost 4 bases and 4 bases respectively, with 10 bases between them. This CDR3 is built from 12 residues. DNA for the CDR3: TGTGCCTGGAACAACGGGGGCACTGAAGCTTTCTTT. Translated: CAWNNGGTEAFF.

The rearrangement links TRBV2 to TRBJ2-5, with unresolved D. The V end was cut by 7 bases, the J end by 5 bases, with 11 bases between. Germline CDR1 reads SNHLY; CDR2 reads FYNNEI. The CDR3 totals 12 residues. The chain's CDR3 is CASKRNLETQYF. CDR3 in DNA: TGTGCCAGCAAGAGGAATTTGGAGACCCAGTACTTC.

Only a few counts were recorded for this clone. The rearrangement links TRBV30 to TRBJ1-5; D unresolved. The V end was cut by 5 bases, the J end by 7 bases, with 15 bases between. Germline CDR1 is GTSNPN and CDR2 is SVGIG (reference sequence). CDR3 size: 13 residues. The DNA for the CDR3 is TGTGCCTGGGATAGAGAGGGAAGGCAGCCCCAGCATTTT. This encodes CAWDREGRQPQHF.

This clone came up a few times. The chain is built from TRBV18 and TRBJ2-7; weak D call: TRBD1 (6 bases). V was trimmed by 5 bases and J by 4 bases, leaving 12 bases between them. The germline V gene encodes CDR1 KGHSH and CDR2 LQKENI. The CDR3 extends over 13 amino acids. The CDR3 is CASSWDTKYEQYF. CDR3 bases: TGTGCCAGCTCATGGGACACCAAATACGAGCAGTACTTC.

This clone was found a few times. V usage is TRBV6-1 and J usage is TRBJ1-5; the match to TRBD1 covers 7 bases. The V segment lost 10 bases and the J segment 2 bases; nucleotides outside the gene matches: 11. The CDR3 consists of 15 residues. Germline V lookup: CDR1 MNHNS, CDR2 SASEGT. Here the CDR3 DNA reads TGTGCCACCCTGGAACAGGGGAAGGGCAATCAGCCCCAGCATTTT. It encodes CATLEQGKGNQPQHF.

This chain uses TRBV30 with TRBJ1-2; TRBD1 matches 9 bases. The CDR3 has 14 amino acids. J was trimmed by 5 bases and V by 4 bases; bases with no gene match: 8. The V gene's germline CDR1 is GTSNPN and CDR2 SVGIG (reference sequence). CDR3 sequence (DNA): TGTGCCTGGAACCTACAGGGGGCGCGGTATGGCTACACCTTC. Translating it yields CAWNLQGARYGYTF.

V and J are TRBV5-4 and TRBJ2-3; no clear D. This CDR3 has 12 residues. Trimming left V 2 bases short and J 5 bases short, with 6 bases between. The V gene's germline CDR1 is SGHNT and CDR2 YYREEE (reference sequence). As DNA, the CDR3 is TGTGCCAGCAGCTTCGGGTTAGATACGCAGTATTTT. Translation: CASSFGLDTQYF.

This chain joins TRBV14 and TRBJ2-3, with D possibly matching TRBD1 (5 bases). The CDR3 extends over 15 amino acids. Deletions cut 4 bases from V and 9 bases from J, with 20 bases between. The germline V gene has CDR1 SGHDN and CDR2 FVKESK. The CDR3 sequence: CASSPAQGGAETQYF. CDR3 in DNA: TGTGCCAGCAGCCCGGCACAAGGTGGGGCGGAGACGCAGTATTTT.

This clone was observed a handful of times. The chain is built from TRBV7-2 and TRBJ2-3; 9 bases map to TRBD2. CDR3 size: 16 residues. Germline lookup yields CDR1 SGHTA and CDR2 FQGNSA. J gave up 5 bases and V 5 bases, and 11 bases lay outside the gene matches. The CDR3 is CASSPLAGSRGDTQYF. DNA for the CDR3: TGTGCCAGCAGCCCACTAGCGGGTTCTCGGGGAGATACGCAGTATTTT.

V gene TRBV15 combines with J gene TRBJ1-2, with D tentatively TRBD1 (5 bases). CDR3 size: 14 residues. CDR1 is LNHNV and CDR2 is YYDKDF in the germline V gene (reference sequence). V was clipped by 0 bases and J by 7 bases, with 12 bases between them. The CDR3 protein is CATSRDSVGAGYTF. The CDR3 nucleotides are TGTGCCACCAGCAGAGATTCGGTAGGGGCTGGCTACACCTTC.

This clone was found many times. The rearrangement joins TRBV5-1 to TRBJ1-1; D is unclear. Deletions cut 6 bases from V and 4 bases from J, with 13 bases between. The CDR3 loop spans 13 amino acids. CDR1 and CDR2 from the germline V gene are SGHRS and YFSETQ. The CDR3 protein is CASTTGGSTEAFF. The CDR3, as DNA: TGCGCCAGCACCACCGGAGGGTCCACTGAAGCTTTCTTT. Complete variable domain (other parts from reference TRBV5-1 and TRBJ1-1): KAGVTQTPRYLIKTRGQQVTLSCSPISGHRSVSWYQQTPGQGLQFLFEYFSETQRNKGNFPGRFSGRQFSNSRSEMNVSTLELGDSALYLCASTTGGSTEAFFGQGTRLTVV.

The rearrangement joins TRBV2 to TRBJ2-5, with TRBD2 matching 9 bases. This CDR3 is 14 amino acids long. The V gene end was trimmed by 6 bases and the J gene end by 2 bases; junction bases not matched to a gene: 4. Germline assignment: CDR1 SNHLY and CDR2 FYNNEI. CDR3 sequence reads: CASRQGLAQETQYF. In nucleotides, the CDR3 is TGTGCCAGCAGACAAGGACTAGCGCAAGAGACCCAGTACTTC.

In this sample, this clone turned up a few times. CDR3 bases: TGCAGCGTCCGACTCTCCGGGGGGCCAGATACGCAGTATTTT. Translated: CSVRLSGGPDTQYF. This sequence joins TRBV29-1 and TRBJ2-3; TRBD2 is a possible D gene (7 bases). This CDR3 is built from 14 residues. CDR1 is SQVTM, CDR2 ANQGSEA, per germline. Trimming removed 6 bases from V and 4 bases from J, with 17 bases in between.

The V and J genes are TRBV2 and TRBJ1-5; D gene ambiguous. Germline V lookup: CDR1 SNHLY, CDR2 FYNNEI. The CDR3 is 14 residues long. V lost 5 bases and J 4 bases, leaving 12 bases between the germline ends. Here the CDR3 reads CASSPGLINQPQHF. CDR3 nucleotide sequence: TGTGCCAGCAGTCCCGGACTGATTAATCAGCCCCAGCATTTT.

The gene calls are TRBV6-5 and TRBJ2-4, with a possible D match to TRBD2 (6 bases). This CDR3 has 13 amino acids. V was shortened by 7 bases and J by 1 base, with 8 bases between the two germline ends. Germline CDR1 reads MNHEY; CDR2 reads SVGAGI. The CDR3 region is CASKEGAKNIQYF. DNA for the CDR3: TGTGCCAGCAAGGAGGGGGCCAAAAACATTCAGTACTTC.

This clone showed up just a few times. CDR3 sequence: CASSERDYGYTF. The CDR3, as DNA: TGTGCCAGCAGTGAGAGGGACTATGGCTACACCTTC. The chain has TRBV6-1 and TRBJ1-2; D unresolved. V was pared by 3 bases and J by 3 bases, with 5 bases between. Germline V gives CDR1 MNHNS, CDR2 SASEGT. The CDR3 has 12 amino acids.

The CDR3 DNA is TGTGCCAGCAGCTTAGCCGGGGGATGGAACACTGAAGCTTTCTTT. Translating it yields CASSLAGGWNTEAFF. The chain employs TRBV7-9 and TRBJ1-1; D is perhaps TRBD1 (5 bases). The CDR3 length is 15 residues. V dropped 0 bases and J dropped 1 base, with 9 bases sitting between them. Germline-derived CDR1 and CDR2 are SEHNR and FQNEAQ (reference sequence).

This clone was seen a few times. The rearrangement links TRBV6-1 to TRBJ1-5, with D perhaps TRBD1 (5 bases). The CDR3 loop spans 15 amino acids. Germline lookup yields CDR1 MNHNS and CDR2 SASEGT. V lost 7 bases and J 3 bases, leaving 16 bases between the germline ends. CDR3 residues: CASKRGSQSNQPQHF. The CDR3 DNA is TGTGCCAGCAAGCGGGGCAGTCAATCCAATCAGCCCCAGCATTTT.

This clone was seen only a few times. The CDR3 bases are TGCGCCAGCAGCCAAGGACAGGGGGCGTATGGCTACACCTTC. Translated, it gives CASSQGQGAYGYTF. The chain carries TRBV4-1 and TRBJ1-2, with 10 bases matching TRBD1. The J segment lost 5 bases and the V segment lost 1 base, leaving 1 base of the junction unmatched. This CDR3 contains 14 residues. Germline V gives CDR1 MGHRA, CDR2 YSYEKL.